This TCR beta chain was identified in a study of T-cell reconstitution after alpha-beta-depleted transplantation in children. Using unique molecular identifiers, the investigators prepared the TCRbeta library. MiXCR, applied by TCRdb to the PCR reads, yields one record per CDR3 protein. The table lists some 350,000 distinct CDR3 sequences, about 17% of them singletons. This TCR derives from a male patient aged 2 to 9 who had a stem cell transplant for acute lymphoblastic leukemia, so the T cells may come from the graft donor. The sample consisted of PBMCs, mostly from graft donor cells, taken 360 days after TCRalphabeta/CD19-depleted stem cell transplant.

The CDR3 protein is CASSLSPPTDTQYF. The CDR3 coding sequence is TGTGCCAGCAGCTTAAGCCCTCCGACAGATACGCAGTATTTT. The V and J genes are TRBV7-2 and TRBJ2-3; no clear D gene. CDR1 SGHTA and CDR2 FQGNSA come from the germline V gene. Deletions cut 2 bases from V and 3 bases from J, with 9 bases between. This CDR3 has 14 residues.